The following is a T cell receptor (beta chain) sequence with its context. The CDR3 consists of 16 residues. With 1 base removed from V and 2 bases from J, the gap between germline ends came to 13 bases. In germline, CDR1 is SGHTA, CDR2 FQGNSA. These data belong to a study of blood T cell repertoires in COVID-19. On the study more broadly: Italy, Spain and the United States were the sources of the convalescent and acute COVID-19 samples. T cells, B-cell-depleted T cells, or PBMCs supplied cDNA or gDNA.

Per the original methods: Reference gene primer amplification yielded estimated nucleated cell counts. The data were produced by immunoSEQ multiplex PCR, yet TCRdb's version contains in-frame clones alone and is incomplete. The V and J calls and clone size are taken from that table; D and trimming were inferred from the DNA. The sample holds 200,000 to 250,000 clones, approximately 86% seen once. The chain joins TRBV7-2 to TRBJ2-3; D may be TRBD2 (5 bases). Sequenced material: peripheral blood. This sequence originates from an elderly woman with acute or convalescent COVID-19. In nucleotides, the CDR3 is TGTGCCAGCAGCTTAGGGAGGTACCTAGCCACAGATACGCAGTATTTT. This translates into CASSLGRYLATDTQYF.